This TCR beta chain derives from a study of shared clonotypes between healthy human individuals. Study at large: Donors, aged 18 to 49, were a couple of women and three men.

The assay was immunoSEQ multiplex PCR, and TCRdb's table has in-frame clones only and misses some. In the table there are 760,000 or so clones, roughly 96% of which are singletons. General study points: Generation probability values for non-shared clonotypes were lower than those for clonotypes shared by all four donors.

The germline gives CDR1 MNHEY, CDR2 SMNVEV (reference sequence). The CDR3 totals 16 residues. V lost 1 base and J lost 0; bases outside the gene matches: 4. Positively selected for CCR7, the CD45RO-negative cells used as naive CD8 cells excluded terminally differentiated effector memory CD45RA+ cells. Healthy adults negative for HIV, lacking recent acute infections or vaccinations, served as donors. Within Nashville, Tennessee resided all donors, each a Caucasian adult. Comment on this clone: What it recognizes is unknown.

The TCR was taken from a young man in good health. The sample comprised naive CD8+ T cells sorted from blood. This sequence joins TRBV27 and TRBJ2-3; TRBD1 matches at 7 bases. The CDR3: CASSLWDSSSTDTQYF. Written as DNA, the CDR3 is TGTGCCAGCAGTTTATGGGACAGTTCTAGCACAGATACGCAGTATTTT.